The following is a TCR beta chain sequence with its context. The antigen it binds to is not known. Base qualities were left out, and no much larger clone turns up one base away. This sample stems from a study of identifying expanded T cells in peripheral blood (dated by TCRdb to between 2018 and 2021). With regard to the full study: Technical replicates were generated by sequencing separate aliquots of the same genomic DNA pool, with four replicates compared pairwise.

TCRbeta CDR3 regions were profiled with the immunoSEQ Assay using bias-controlled multiplex PCR amplification of genomic DNA. The published analysis was carried out like this. The absolute abundance of each unique TCRbeta CDR3 region was quantified after sequences were collapsed and filtered. Two models were used to test differential abundance: a binomial model (Fisher-equivalent) and a beta-binomial model that adds time-dependent variance fitted from healthy donors. Any clone with fewer than 5 combined templates was excluded, and a clone was called differentially abundant if its Benjamini-Hochberg FDR was below 0.01. Beta-binomial variance was modeled as a function of total template count across the two samples using the form v = (b*log(k)+a)^2. Drawn from immuneACCESS, this table holds only the in-frame rearrangements with V and J called that TCRdb kept. Clones are partly lost; checked studies trace under half to an unresolved V gene and leave the rest unexplained. V and J calls and clone size follow that table, whereas D and trimming were derived from the DNA. In this sample the table shows around 100,000 clones, around 90% of which occur a single time. Of the sample, 4.5% to 6.5% is held by the ten largest clones.

Broader findings and caveats from the paper: The beta-binomial model significantly reduced the number of clones called differentially abundant and the false-positive rate across all healthy-donor time intervals. In all healthy donors, the variance in clone template counts between samples taken two to three weeks apart rose significantly as total template count increased. The authors expected that biological variance in healthy repertoires might rise further over much longer intervals, such as months to years. Between technical replicates the binomial model flagged about 1.2 differentially abundant clones, whereas over about 2 weeks the binomial model flagged about 16.4 and over about 4 weeks roughly 20.

During the collection period, no infections or other immune events were recorded for the healthy donors. Time-dependent variance in a beta-binomial model of T-cell clone differential abundance was calibrated using healthy-donor blood repertoires as a training cohort. The training cohort comprised about ten healthy donors, 3 female and 7 male. The donors were between about 29 and 65 years old, with an average age of about 47 years. Obtained from a commercial supplier, whole blood was collected from each healthy donor at three time points set around two weeks apart. For immunosequencing, genomic DNA was extracted from unsorted whole blood. The CDR3, from cysteine to phenylalanine, totals 13 residues. The only DNA kept is the CDR3, 39 bases in frame from the first base. Sequences LNHDA (CDR1) and SQIVND (CDR2) are obtained from the germline V gene (reference sequence).

The sequence joins TRBV19 to TRBJ1-5; TRBD1 could be the D gene, as 6 bases match. Sequencing input: blood. This TCR was sampled from a person aged 18 to 69 in good health. In nucleotides, the sequence is TGTGGGACCGGACAGCCGACCAATCAGCCCCAGCATTTT. Translated, this is CGTGQPTNQPQHF.